This T cell receptor (beta chain) stems from a study of T cells in localized non-small cell lung cancer. Regarding the study as a whole: A higher density of T cells in blood coincided with extended overall survival. A median about 50 of the top 100 tumor clones appeared in adjacent lung. Clonality peaked in uninvolved adjacent lung rather than tumor.

This table comes from immunoSEQ multiplex PCR, and its TCRdb copy is limited to in-frame clones, with some not included. The profile shows about 2,800 clones, under 30% of them singletons. This clone has just a few counts. Its specificity is not known. The CDR3 covers 14 residues. V lost 2 bases to trimming and J lost 9 bases, with 14 bases between them. Germline V gene sequence: CDR1 MGHRA, CDR2 YSYEKL. This TCR was sampled from a male donor aged 60 or over with stage II squamous cell lung carcinoma. The input for sequencing was lung tumor tissue, taken before any cancer treatment. V gene TRBV4-1 combines with J gene TRBJ1-5; D is possibly TRBD1 (5 bases). The CDR3 bases are TGCGCCAGCAGCCAAACGGGGACGTATTCGCCCCAGCATTTT. Translation: CASSQTGTYSPQHF.